These 4 T cell receptor beta chains originate from one sample sequenced in a study of OX40 agonist ivuxolimab in advanced cancers. Sequenced by immunoSEQ multiplex PCR; TCRdb stores in-frame clones only, minus some. Of some 74,000 clones detected, more than 75% appear once; the ten largest clones hold 4% to 6%. Sample: CD4+ or CD8+ T cells sorted from blood, taken in a trial of the OX40 agonist ivuxolimab. These receptors all stem from an adult with an advanced solid tumor such as melanoma, head and neck, liver or kidney cancer.

V is TRBV4-2 and J is TRBJ1-2, with a tentative D call TRBD1 (6 bases). CDR1 is LGHNA and CDR2 is YNFKEQ in the germline V gene. There are 16 residues in the CDR3. V lost 3 bases to trimming and J lost 4 bases, with 18 bases between them. The CDR3: CASSQIQQGPIYGYTF. CDR3 DNA: TGTGCCAGCAGCCAGATTCAACAGGGTCCAATCTATGGCTACACCTTC.

The chain couples TRBV2 to TRBJ1-5; 10 nucleotides agree with TRBD1. The germline gives CDR1 SNHLY, CDR2 FYNNEI. The CDR3 runs to 14 residues. The V and J ends lost 8 bases and 4 bases, in that order; junction bases with no gene match: 5. The CDR3 DNA reads as TGTGCCAGCGTGAGGGACAGGGGAAATCAGCCCCAGCATTTT. It codes for CASVRDRGNQPQHF. The full variable domain, in which reference TRBV2 and TRBJ1-5 provide the parts outside the CDR3, is EPEVTQTPSHQVTQMGQEVILRCVPISNHLYFYWYRQILGQKVEFLVSFYNNEISEKSEIFDDQFSVERPDGSNFTLKIRSTKLEDSAMYFCASVRDRGNQPQHFGDGTRLSIL.

The chain has TRBV5-1 and TRBJ2-5; D is unresolved. In germline, CDR1 is SGHRS, CDR2 YFSETQ. The germline V and J ends were trimmed by 7 bases and 5 bases, with 21 bases remaining between them. The CDR3 has 15 residues. CDR3: CASRFGPTVGETQYF. In nucleotides, the CDR3 is TGCGCCAGCCGATTCGGACCGACGGTAGGGGAGACCCAGTACTTC.

On this clone itself: Other nucleotide sequences from this sample produce the same CDR3. The chain links TRBV29-1 to TRBJ2-5; D is ambiguous. V lost 6 bases, J lost 2 bases, and 10 bases lay in between. This CDR3 has 12 residues. Germline CDR1 and CDR2: SQVTM and ANQGSEA. Here the CDR3 DNA reads TGCAGCGTCAACGACGGACAAGAGACCCAGTACTTC. As protein: CSVNDGQETQYF. Together with reference TRBV29-1 and TRBJ2-5, the CDR3 gives the full variable domain: SAVISQKPSRDICQRGTSLTIQCQVDSQVTMMFWYRQQPGQSLTLIATANQGSEATYESGFVIDKFPISRPNLTFSTLTVSNMSPEDSSIYLCSVNDGQETQYFGPGTRLLVL.